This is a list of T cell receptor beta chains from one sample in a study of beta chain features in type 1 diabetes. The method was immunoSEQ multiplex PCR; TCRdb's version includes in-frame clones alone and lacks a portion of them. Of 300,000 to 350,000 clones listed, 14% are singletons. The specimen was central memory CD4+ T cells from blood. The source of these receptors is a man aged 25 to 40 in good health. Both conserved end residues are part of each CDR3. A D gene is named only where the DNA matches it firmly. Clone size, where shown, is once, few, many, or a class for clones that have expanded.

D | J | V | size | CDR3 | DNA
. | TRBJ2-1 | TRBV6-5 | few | CASSREDGSYNEQFF | TGTGCCAGCAGTCGAGAGGACGGGAGTTACAATGAGCAGTTCTTC
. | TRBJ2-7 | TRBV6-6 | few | CASRSGSTYEQYF | TGTGCCAGCCGCTCCGGGTCGACCTACGAGCAGTACTTC
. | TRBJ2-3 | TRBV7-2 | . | CASKAPRGADTQYF | TGTGCCAGCAAAGCCCCCCGGGGGGCGGATACGCAGTATTTT
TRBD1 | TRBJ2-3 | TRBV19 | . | CASSKWDRGQDTQYF | TGTGCCAGTAGTAAGTGGGACAGGGGGCAAGATACGCAGTATTTT
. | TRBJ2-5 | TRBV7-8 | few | CASSRAYQETQYF | TGTGCCAGCAGCCGGGCGTACCAAGAGACCCAGTACTTC
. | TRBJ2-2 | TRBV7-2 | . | CAAGRANTGELFF | TGTGCCGCGGGTCGGGCGAACACCGGGGAGCTGTTTTTT
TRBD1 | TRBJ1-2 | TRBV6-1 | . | CASSTGGGYTF | TGTGCCAGCAGTACAGGGGGCGGCTACACCTTC
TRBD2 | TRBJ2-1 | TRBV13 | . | CASSLVAGGNNEQFF | TGTGCCAGCAGCTTAGTAGCGGGAGGGAACAATGAGCAGTTCTTC
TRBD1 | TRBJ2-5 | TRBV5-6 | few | CASSGERGPGQGWQETQYF | TGTGCCAGCAGCGGCGAACGGGGCCCGGGACAGGGGTGGCAAGAGACCCAGTACTTC
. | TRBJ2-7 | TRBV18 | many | CASSPGQEQYF | TGTGCCAGCTCACCCGGACAAGAGCAGTACTTC
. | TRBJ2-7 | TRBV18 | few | CASSPRPAYEQYF | TGTGCCAGCTCACCAAGGCCCGCCTACGAGCAGTACTTC
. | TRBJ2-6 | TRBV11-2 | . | CASSFSLSGANVLTF | TGTGCCAGCAGCTTCAGTCTTTCCGGGGCCAACGTCCTGACTTTC
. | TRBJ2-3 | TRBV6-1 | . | CASSPGDTQYF | TGTGCCAGCAGTCCCGGCGATACGCAGTATTTT
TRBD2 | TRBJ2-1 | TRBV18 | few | CASSEGSGLGSDEQFF | TGTGCCAGCTCAGAAGGGTCGGGACTAGGGAGTGATGAGCAGTTCTTC
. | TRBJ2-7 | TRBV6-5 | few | CASSSRLREQYF | TGTGCCAGCAGTTCCCGGTTGCGCGAGCAGTACTTC
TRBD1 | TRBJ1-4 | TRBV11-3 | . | CASSAGGQINEKLFF | TGTGCCAGCAGCGCCGGGGGACAGATTAATGAAAAACTGTTTTTT
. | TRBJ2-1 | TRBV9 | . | CASSAGSSYNEQFF | TGTGCCAGCAGTGCGGGGAGCTCCTACAATGAGCAGTTCTTC
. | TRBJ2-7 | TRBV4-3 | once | CASSPQVGSSYEQYF | TGCGCCAGCAGCCCGCAGGTAGGAAGCTCCTACGAGCAGTACTTC
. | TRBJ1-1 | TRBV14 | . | CASSQNKAPGTEAFF | TGTGCCAGCAGCCAAAACAAGGCCCCAGGCACTGAAGCTTTCTTT
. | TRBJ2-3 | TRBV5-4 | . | CASSLAASGSTDTQYF | TGTGCCAGCAGCTTGGCGGCCAGTGGAAGCACAGATACGCAGTATTTT
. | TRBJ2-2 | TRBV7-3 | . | CASSLRRGGELFF | TGTGCCAGCAGCCTCCGTCGGGGCGGGGAGCTGTTTTTT
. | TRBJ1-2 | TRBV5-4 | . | CASSPDADSFYGYTF | TGTGCCAGCAGCCCGGATGCGGACAGTTTCTATGGCTACACCTTC
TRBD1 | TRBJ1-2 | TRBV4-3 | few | CASSQGTGDAYGYTF | TGCGCCAGCAGCCAAGGGACAGGGGACGCCTATGGCTACACCTTC
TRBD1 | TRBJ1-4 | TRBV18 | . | CASSPLSQGGQLFF | TGTGCCAGCTCACCACTTTCCCAGGGGGGTCAACTGTTTTTT
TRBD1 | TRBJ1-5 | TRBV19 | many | CASTGQGLRRNQPQHF | TGTGCCAGTACGGGACAGGGGTTGAGGCGCAATCAGCCCCAGCATTTT
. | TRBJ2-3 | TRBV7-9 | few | CASSLARVSDTQYF | TGTGCCAGCAGCTTAGCGCGGGTGTCGGATACGCAGTATTTT
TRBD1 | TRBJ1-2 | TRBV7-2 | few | CASSRDRNYGYTF | TGTGCCAGCAGTCGGGACAGGAACTATGGCTACACCTTC
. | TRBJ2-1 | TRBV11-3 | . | CASSLALATNGNEQFF | TGTGCCAGCAGCTTAGCCCTAGCGACCAATGGGAATGAGCAGTTCTTC
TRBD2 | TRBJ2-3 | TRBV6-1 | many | CASSEFSGREYSSTDTQYF | TGTGCCAGCAGTGAATTTAGCGGGAGGGAATATTCTAGCACAGATACGCAGTATTTT
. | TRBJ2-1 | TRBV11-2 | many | CASSPQTVFYNEQFF | TGTGCCAGCAGCCCTCAGACAGTCTTCTACAATGAGCAGTTCTTC
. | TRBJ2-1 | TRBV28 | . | CASSFKGYGQFF | TGTGCCAGCAGTTTTAAGGGCTACGGGCAGTTCTTC